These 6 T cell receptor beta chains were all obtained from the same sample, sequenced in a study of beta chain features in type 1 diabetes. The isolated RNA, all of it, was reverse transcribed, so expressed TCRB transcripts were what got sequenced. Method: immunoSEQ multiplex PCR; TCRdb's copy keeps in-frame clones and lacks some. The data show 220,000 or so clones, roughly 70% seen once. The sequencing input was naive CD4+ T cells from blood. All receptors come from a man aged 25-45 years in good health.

Here the CDR3 DNA reads TGTGCCAGCAGCAAAGGGGACCTTCGCTCCTACAATGAGCAGTTCTTC. Protein sequence: CASSKGDLRSYNEQFF. The chain couples TRBV21-1 to TRBJ2-1. TRBV21-1 is a listed pseudogene. The CDR3 contains 16 residues.

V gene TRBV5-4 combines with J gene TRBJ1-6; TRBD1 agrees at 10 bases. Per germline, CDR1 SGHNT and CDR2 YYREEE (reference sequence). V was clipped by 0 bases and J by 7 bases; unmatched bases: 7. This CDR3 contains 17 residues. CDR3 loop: CASSLGQGALRNSPLHF. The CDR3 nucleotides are TGTGCCAGCAGCTTGGGACAGGGGGCTCTGAGGAATTCACCCCTCCACTTT.

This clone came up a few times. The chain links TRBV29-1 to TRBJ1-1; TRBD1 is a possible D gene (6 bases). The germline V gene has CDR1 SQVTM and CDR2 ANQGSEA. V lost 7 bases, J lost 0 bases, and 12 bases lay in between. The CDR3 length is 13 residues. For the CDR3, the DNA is TGCAGCGGAGCCAGGGGCATGAACACTGAAGCTTTCTTT. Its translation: CSGARGMNTEAFF.

CDR3 nucleotide sequence: TGTGCCAGCAGCGCGGGGACTAGCGGGAGGTCCACAGATACGCAGTATTTT. Translating gives CASSAGTSGRSTDTQYF. The chain has TRBV9 and TRBJ2-3; the match to TRBD2 covers 15 bases. V shed 3 bases, J shed 2 bases, and the junction held 4 bases outside the gene matches. The CDR3 contains 17 residues. CDR1 and CDR2 from the germline V gene are SGDLS and YYNGEE.

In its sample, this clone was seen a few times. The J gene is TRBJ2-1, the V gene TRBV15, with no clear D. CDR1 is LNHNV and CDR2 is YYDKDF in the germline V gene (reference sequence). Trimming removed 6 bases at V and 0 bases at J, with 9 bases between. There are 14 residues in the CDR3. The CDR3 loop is CATRNMSSYNEQFF. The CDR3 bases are TGTGCCACCAGGAACATGAGCTCCTACAATGAGCAGTTCTTC.

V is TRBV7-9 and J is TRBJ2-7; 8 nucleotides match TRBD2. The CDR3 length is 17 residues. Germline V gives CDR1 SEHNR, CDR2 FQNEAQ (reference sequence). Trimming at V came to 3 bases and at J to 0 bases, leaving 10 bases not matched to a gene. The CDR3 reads CASSFRAGVGNSYEQYF. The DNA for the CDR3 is TGTGCCAGCAGCTTTCGAGCGGGAGTGGGTAACTCCTACGAGCAGTACTTC.